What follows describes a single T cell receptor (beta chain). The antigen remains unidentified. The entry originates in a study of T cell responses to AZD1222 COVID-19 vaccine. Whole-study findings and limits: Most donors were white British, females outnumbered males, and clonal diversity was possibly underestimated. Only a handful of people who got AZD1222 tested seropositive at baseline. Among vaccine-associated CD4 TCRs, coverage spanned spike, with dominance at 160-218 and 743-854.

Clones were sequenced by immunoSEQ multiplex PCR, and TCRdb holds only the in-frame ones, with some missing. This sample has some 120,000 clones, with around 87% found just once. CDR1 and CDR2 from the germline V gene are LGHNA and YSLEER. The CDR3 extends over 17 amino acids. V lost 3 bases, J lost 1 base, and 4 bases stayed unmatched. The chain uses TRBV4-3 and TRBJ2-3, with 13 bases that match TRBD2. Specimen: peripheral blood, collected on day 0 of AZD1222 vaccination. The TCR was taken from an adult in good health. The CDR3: CASSHGTSGMGTDTQYF. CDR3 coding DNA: TGCGCCAGCAGCCACGGGACTAGCGGGATGGGCACAGATACGCAGTATTTT.